These T cell receptor beta chains were read from a single sample in a study of Ad26.COV2.S vaccination and SARS-CoV-2 variants. Method: immunoSEQ multiplex PCR; TCRdb's copy keeps in-frame clones and lacks some. The sample lists over 400,000 clones, 90% occurring once. The sample here was peripheral blood, taken in a trial of Ad26.COV2.S vaccine versus placebo. The origin of the receptors is a person between 18 and 59 years old who received the Ad26.COV2.S COVID-19 vaccine or a placebo. The CDR3 runs from the conserved cysteine through the conserved F or W. Only some rows state a clone size, as once, few, many or a class for expanded clones.

clone_size: once; v_call: TRBV19; j_call: TRBJ2-1; cdr3_aa: CASSIADRQFF
clone_size: -; v_call: TRBV28; j_call: TRBJ1-5; cdr3_aa: CASSSRGLGNQPQHF
clone_size: -; v_call: TRBV19; j_call: TRBJ1-2; cdr3_aa: CASSIKTGANYGYTF
clone_size: -; v_call: TRBV6-2/TRBV6-3; j_call: TRBJ2-7; cdr3_aa: CASSFRTSGNYEQYF
clone_size: -; v_call: TRBV5-4; j_call: TRBJ1-1; cdr3_aa: CASTKTGGGEAFF
clone_size: -; v_call: TRBV28; j_call: TRBJ2-5; cdr3_aa: CASSSFRKETQYF
clone_size: -; v_call: TRBV5-1; j_call: TRBJ2-1; cdr3_aa: CASTLRDRGLNEQFF
clone_size: -; v_call: TRBV27; j_call: TRBJ2-3; cdr3_aa: CASSLSAESSTDTQYF
clone_size: -; v_call: TRBV5-1; j_call: TRBJ2-1; cdr3_aa: CASSLGSRNNEQFF
clone_size: -; v_call: TRBV5-1; j_call: TRBJ1-5; cdr3_aa: CASRDSNQPQHF
clone_size: -; v_call: TRBV19; j_call: TRBJ1-5; cdr3_aa: CASETGYSNQPQHF
clone_size: -; v_call: TRBV24-1; j_call: TRBJ2-3; cdr3_aa: CATSELNKGLAGEDTQYF
clone_size: -; v_call: TRBV13; j_call: TRBJ2-1; cdr3_aa: CASSAAYRGYNEQFF
clone_size: -; v_call: TRBV30; j_call: TRBJ2-5; cdr3_aa: CAWKRLAGVRQETQYF
clone_size: -; v_call: TRBV4-3; j_call: TRBJ1-5; cdr3_aa: CASSQDAVAFQPQHF
clone_size: -; v_call: TRBV15; j_call: TRBJ2-7; cdr3_aa: CATTDRAGEQYF
clone_size: -; v_call: TRBV6-6; j_call: TRBJ2-5; cdr3_aa: CASSYSKQGETQYF
clone_size: -; v_call: TRBV28; j_call: TRBJ1-1; cdr3_aa: CASTFRGNTEAFF
clone_size: -; v_call: TRBV5-4; j_call: TRBJ1-4; cdr3_aa: CASSLQGAEEKLFF
clone_size: -; v_call: TRBV13; j_call: TRBJ2-1; cdr3_aa: CASSQSGPGKVF
clone_size: -; v_call: TRBV20-1; j_call: TRBJ2-5; cdr3_aa: CSATLETQYF
clone_size: -; v_call: TRBV7-2; j_call: TRBJ1-4; cdr3_aa: CASSRGGTTNEKLFF
clone_size: -; v_call: TRBV4-1; j_call: TRBJ2-7; cdr3_aa: CASSPGLANEQYF
clone_size: -; v_call: TRBV28; j_call: TRBJ2-7; cdr3_aa: CASSSRHGGGTAQYF
clone_size: -; v_call: TRBV15; j_call: TRBJ2-7; cdr3_aa: CATSRDPLTPGRFYEQYF
clone_size: -; v_call: TRBV20-1; j_call: TRBJ2-3; cdr3_aa: CSASWDTQYF
clone_size: few; v_call: TRBV5-1; j_call: TRBJ2-2; cdr3_aa: CASTGAGQYTGELFF
clone_size: few; v_call: TRBV5-4; j_call: TRBJ2-5; cdr3_aa: CASSFPGPGGTQYF
clone_size: -; v_call: TRBV28; j_call: TRBJ2-1; cdr3_aa: CASGFYNEQFF
clone_size: -; v_call: TRBV5-6; j_call: TRBJ1-4; cdr3_aa: CASSDRDTANEKLFF
clone_size: -; v_call: TRBV6-6; j_call: TRBJ2-3; cdr3_aa: CASSYLGTSTDTQYF
clone_size: -; v_call: TRBV29-1; j_call: TRBJ2-7; cdr3_aa: CSVEFSGEPYEQYF
clone_size: -; v_call: TRBV29-1; j_call: TRBJ2-7; cdr3_aa: CSVAQRLAQNEQYF
clone_size: -; v_call: TRBV28; j_call: TRBJ2-1; cdr3_aa: CASSLRGLAGSEQFF
clone_size: -; v_call: TRBV10-3; j_call: TRBJ2-5; cdr3_aa: CAISDPGTAKETQYF
clone_size: -; v_call: TRBV6-2/TRBV6-3; j_call: TRBJ2-2; cdr3_aa: CASSFQGLAGANTGELFF
clone_size: -; v_call: TRBV28; j_call: TRBJ2-7; cdr3_aa: CASSSGGSFYEQYF
clone_size: -; v_call: TRBV6-2/TRBV6-3; j_call: TRBJ1-5; cdr3_aa: CASSYGGGNQPQHF